This entry concerns a single T cell receptor (beta chain). One entry per CDR3 protein, called by TCRdb with MiXCR from the 5' RACE reads. Of nearly 55,000 distinct CDR3 sequences in the sample, about 25% are singletons; the top ten hold 2.5% to 4%. The CDR3 extends over 14 amino acids. Germline-derived CDR1 and CDR2 are SGHKS and YYEKEE (reference sequence). With 5 bases removed from V and 0 bases from J, the gap between germline ends came to 9 bases. The origin of this receptor is a female donor with breast cancer. Sequenced: tumor-infiltrating naive CD4+ T cells sorted from the breast tumor. The subset here: naive CD4+ T cells, CD4+CD45RA+CD25-. This chain links TRBV5-5 with TRBJ2-4, with D perhaps matching TRBD1 or TRBD2 (5 bases each). The CDR3 DNA reads as TGTGCCAGCAGTCGGGACCTAGCCAAAAACATTCAGTACTTC. Protein: CASSRDLAKNIQYF.